The 13 T cell receptor beta chains reported below all come from one sample, sequenced in a study of cytomegalovirus exposure and HLA in healthy donors. In the PCR, 60 Vbeta and 13 Jbeta primers were used. The repertoire was sequenced with immunoSEQ multiplex PCR; TCRdb's copy has only in-frame clones and lacks some. The sample has 150,000 or so clones, around 80% seen once; the top ten hold 1%. Sequenced: PBMCs. These receptors all come from a woman between 45 and 65 years old in good health and CMV-seropositive.

The rearrangement links TRBV29-1 to TRBJ2-1; 13 positions match TRBD2. Germline V lookup: CDR1 SQVTM, CDR2 ANQGSEA. The CDR3 covers 14 residues. V gave up 7 bases and J gave up 7 bases; unmatched junction bases: 7. This CDR3 is CSGTSGRRENEQFF. The DNA of the CDR3 is TGCAGCGGGACTAGCGGGAGAAGAGAAAATGAGCAGTTCTTC.

This clone was picked up one time. The V call is TRBV27, the J call TRBJ2-1, with a weak D call TRBD2 (6 bases). Germline CDR1 is MNHEY and CDR2 is SMNVEV (reference sequence). The V and J ends lost 4 bases and 9 bases respectively, with 16 bases between them. CDR3 size: 14 residues. The CDR3 sequence: CASSSIGTLPEQFF. CDR3 DNA: TGTGCCAGCAGTTCCATCGGGACTCTGCCTGAGCAGTTCTTC.

Of note for this clone: The sample contains more than one DNA sequence encoding this CDR3. The chain recombines TRBV9 with TRBJ1-2; D is possibly TRBD1 (5 bases). V gave up 2 bases and J gave up 4 bases, with 6 bases separating them. Germline assignment: CDR1 SGDLS and CDR2 YYNGEE. The CDR3 consists of 12 residues. CDR3 DNA: TGTGCCAGCAGCGTGGGGGGCTATGGCTACACCTTC. Protein product: CASSVGGYGYTF.

This chain uses TRBV6-5 with TRBJ2-3; D gene unclear. Trimming took off 4 bases at V and 2 bases at J, with 4 bases between the two ends. Germline values: CDR1 MNHEY, CDR2 SVGAGI. There are 12 residues in the CDR3. This CDR3 reads CASSSITDTQYF. The CDR3 nucleotides are TGTGCCAGCAGTTCCATCACAGATACGCAGTATTTT.

V gene TRBV2 combines with J gene TRBJ2-2, with 7 bases that match TRBD1. Germline V gives CDR1 SNHLY, CDR2 FYNNEI. The V segment lost 5 bases and the J segment 5 bases; nucleotides outside the gene matches: 11. The CDR3 has 16 amino acids. The CDR3 DNA reads TGTGCCAGCAGTCTTCTCCCAGGGGGAGAGACCGGGGAGCTGTTTTTT. Protein: CASSLLPGGETGELFF.

The chain joins TRBV13 to TRBJ2-2; 13 bases align to TRBD2. Germline loops: CDR1 PRHDT, CDR2 FYEKMQ (reference sequence). The CDR3 covers 17 residues. Trimming at V came to 2 bases and at J to 4 bases, leaving 4 bases not matched to a gene. The CDR3 here is CASSLPGLAGSTGELFF. The CDR3 bases are TGTGCCAGCAGCTTACCGGGACTAGCGGGATCCACCGGGGAGCTGTTTTTT.

The rearrangement uses TRBV7-9 and TRBJ2-3; 12 bases map to TRBD2. The V gene end was trimmed by 2 bases and the J gene end by 1 base; junction bases not matched to a gene: 10. The CDR3 runs to 19 residues. CDR1 and CDR2 (germline): SEHNR, FQNEAQ (reference sequence). Here the CDR3 DNA reads TGTGCCAGCAGCTTACTAGGGACTAGCGGGCCCCTAGGCACAGATACGCAGTATTTT. This gives the protein CASSLLGTSGPLGTDTQYF.

The CDR3 nucleotides read TGCGCCAGCAGCCATAGAGGGGGCGGAAAAGAGCAGTACTTC. As protein: CASSHRGGGKEQYF. The V gene is TRBV4-1, the J gene TRBJ2-7, with TRBD1 identical over 7 bases. V shed 3 bases and J 7 bases; nucleotides not matched to a gene: 9. CDR3 length equals 14 residues. Germline-derived CDR1 and CDR2 are MGHRA and YSYEKL.

A few counts support this clone. The V gene is TRBV11-2, the J gene TRBJ1-1; perhaps TRBD1 as D (5 bases). The CDR3 loop spans 17 amino acids. V was trimmed by 5 bases and J by 4 bases, leaving 23 bases between them. The germline V gene has CDR1 SGHAT and CDR2 FQNNGV. The DNA of the CDR3 is TGTGCCAGCAGCACCCCCTTAGGGGAGGGGAGGGGCACTGAAGCTTTCTTT. Translation gives CASSTPLGEGRGTEAFF. Supplemented by reference TRBV11-2 and TRBJ1-1, the full variable domain reads EAGVAQSPRYKIIEKRQSVAFWCNPISGHATLYWYQQILGQGPKLLIQFQNNGVVDDSQLPKDRFSAERLKGVDSTLKIQPAKLEDSAVYLCASSTPLGEGRGTEAFFGQGTRLTVV.

The CDR3 DNA sequence: TGTGCCAGTAGCCCCGAGGAAGGGACAGCTTCCTACGAGCAGTACTTC. This sequence encodes CASSPEEGTASYEQYF. The chain employs TRBV19 and TRBJ2-7; 7 bases match TRBD1. CDR3 size: 16 residues. Germline-derived CDR1 and CDR2 are LNHDA and SQIVND (reference sequence). With 6 bases clipped from V and 1 base from J, the junction kept 12 bases outside the gene matches.

This chain connects TRBV4-2 to TRBJ2-1; 9 nucleotides agree with TRBD2. Germline CDR1 and CDR2: LGHNA and YNFKEQ. Trimming removed 3 bases from V and 6 bases from J; junction bases left unmatched: 9. The CDR3 sequence is 16 residues long. CDR3 in DNA: TGTGCCAGCAGCCAGACTCCGGGACTAGCAATCAATGAGCAGTTCTTC. Translation gives CASSQTPGLAINEQFF.

This chain uses TRBV5-1 with TRBJ1-1; D is unclear. The CDR3 extends over 14 amino acids. V was shortened by 3 bases and J by 5 bases, with 14 bases between the two germline ends. Germline lookup yields CDR1 SGHRS and CDR2 YFSETQ. The CDR3 region is CASSYAGGPTEAFF. The CDR3 DNA reads as TGCGCCAGCAGCTACGCGGGAGGGCCTACTGAAGCTTTCTTT.

The rearrangement links TRBV7-2 to TRBJ2-1, with 9 bases aligning to TRBD1. The germline CDR1 and CDR2 sequences are SGHTA and FQGNSA. CDR3 length: 12 amino acids. V shed 5 bases, J shed 12 bases, and the junction held 5 bases outside the gene matches. CDR3 in DNA: TGTGCCAGCAGCCCAGGACAGGGGCGGCAGTTCTTC. Amino acids: CASSPGQGRQFF.